This T cell receptor (beta chain) is drawn from a study of CD8 T cells in Susac syndrome. The CDR3 has 14 residues. Germline-derived CDR1 and CDR2 are MNHNS and SASEGT. J lost 6 bases, V lost 3 bases, and 4 bases had no gene match. Reverse transcription of roughly 0.5 to 1 ug RNA was carried out with random hexamers. MiXCR was run by TCRdb on the immunoSEQ multiplex PCR reads, yielding one entry per CDR3 protein. The table includes about 90,000 distinct CDR3 sequences, approximately 95% detected once. The source is a human donor in good health. The V call is TRBV6-1, the J call TRBJ1-5; 8 positions match TRBD1. The specimen sequenced was CD8+ T cells from PBMCs. The CDR3: CASSETGDGQPQHF. Written as DNA, the CDR3 is TGTGCCAGCAGTGAGACAGGGGATGGTCAGCCCCAGCATTTT.